Each of the 25 T cell receptor beta chains below was sequenced from the same sample in a study of blood T cell repertoires in COVID-19. Generated by immunoSEQ multiplex PCR, the TCRdb table keeps only in-frame clones and is missing some. Here the sample spans roughly 160,000 clones, 88% being singletons. Sequenced input: peripheral blood. The receptor set was obtained from a man aged 55-75 years with acute or convalescent COVID-19.

The chain links TRBV19 to TRBJ1-1, with D possibly being TRBD1 (6 bases). The V and J ends lost 2 bases and 4 bases respectively, with 8 bases between them. There are 13 residues in the CDR3. CDR1 and CDR2 (germline): LNHDA, SQIVND (reference sequence). The CDR3 region has the DNA TGTGCCAGTAGTATAAGGGGGTTCACTGAAGCTTTCTTT. It is translated as CASSIRGFTEAFF. The whole variable domain, filled in from reference TRBV19 and TRBJ1-1, reads DGGITQSPKYLFRKEGQNVTLSCEQNLNHDAMYWYRQDPGQGLRLIYYSQIVNDFQKGDIAEGYSVSREKKESFPLTVTSAQKNPTAFYLCASSIRGFTEAFFGQGTRLTVV.

CDR3 amino acids: CASSPLLTGYTEAFF. CDR3 nucleotides: TGTGCCAGCTCACCCTTATTAACAGGGTACACTGAAGCTTTCTTT. V gene TRBV18 combines with J gene TRBJ1-1; D possibly corresponds to TRBD1 (6 bases). The germline CDR1 and CDR2 sequences are KGHSH and LQKENI. With 3 bases removed from V and 3 bases from J, the gap between germline ends came to 14 bases. The CDR3 is 15 residues long.

This clone was detected only once. V and J are TRBV9 and TRBJ1-2; tentative D call: TRBD1 (6 bases). Per germline, CDR1 SGDLS and CDR2 YYNGEE. Deletions cut 4 bases from V and 5 bases from J, with 15 bases between. This CDR3 has 14 residues. Here the CDR3 DNA reads TGTGCCAGCAGCCCTACAGGGAGGGATTATGGCTACACCTTC. It codes for CASSPTGRDYGYTF.

This clone was picked up one time. The chain employs TRBV7-8 and TRBJ1-1, with D perhaps TRBD1 (5 bases). Between the trimmed V and J ends, which lost 2 bases and 0 bases, there was a span of 10 bases. The CDR3 extends over 15 amino acids. Per the germline V gene, CDR1 is SGHVS and CDR2 is FQNEAQ. Written as DNA, the CDR3 is TGTGCCAGCAGCTTATTCGGACACATGAACACTGAAGCTTTCTTT. It specifies CASSLFGHMNTEAFF.

The rearrangement joins TRBV25-1 to TRBJ2-5; TRBD1 agrees at 10 bases. The germline V gene has CDR1 MGHDK and CDR2 SYGVNS. V lost 8 bases to trimming and J lost 6 bases; unmatched junction nucleotides: 6. The CDR3 sequence is 13 residues long. As DNA, the CDR3 is TGTGCCAGCGCCCGGACAGGGGGTCAGACCCAGTACTTC. Translating it yields CASARTGGQTQYF.

The rearrangement uses TRBV19 and TRBJ1-1; D uncertain. The CDR3 contains 12 residues. The V and J ends lost 11 bases and 1 base respectively, with 11 bases between them. CDR1 and CDR2 from the germline V gene are LNHDA and SQIVND (reference sequence). The CDR3 loop reads CAARSGNTEAFF. CDR3 nucleotide sequence: TGTGCCGCGAGATCGGGGAACACTGAAGCTTTCTTT.

This rearrangement joins TRBV19 to TRBJ2-1; TRBD1 is a possible D gene (6 bases). V was trimmed by 8 bases and J by 1 base, leaving 18 bases between them. Germline V CDR1 and CDR2: LNHDA, SQIVND (reference sequence). This CDR3 has 16 residues. As DNA, the CDR3 is TGTGCCAGTCAAAGACAGGTCGAGGTGTCCTACAATGAGCAGTTCTTC. Translating gives CASQRQVEVSYNEQFF.

This chain uses TRBV7-2 with TRBJ1-3; D remains unclear. V lost 1 base and J 2 bases, leaving 6 bases between the germline ends. The germline CDR1 and CDR2 sequences are SGHTA and FQGNSA. This CDR3 is 14 amino acids long. The DNA of the CDR3 is TGTGCCAGCAGCTTAGGAGCCCCTGGAAACACCATATATTTT. Its translation: CASSLGAPGNTIYF.

The chain uses TRBV6-5 and TRBJ2-2; D ambiguous. Germline CDR1 and CDR2: MNHEY and SVGAGI. This CDR3 is built from 12 residues. V lost 6 bases to trimming and J lost 5 bases, with 7 bases between them. This chain's CDR3 is CASSTSTGELFF. The CDR3 DNA is TGTGCCAGCAGCACATCGACCGGGGAGCTGTTTTTT.

DNA of the CDR3: TGCGCCAGCAGCTCCGGGACAGGGGCAATCTATGGCTACACCTTC. This translates into CASSSGTGAIYGYTF. The chain carries TRBV5-1 and TRBJ1-2, with 10 bases identical to TRBD1. The CDR3 contains 15 residues. The junction had 6 bases not matched to a gene; V was cut back by 3 bases and J by 4 bases. Germline V CDR1 and CDR2: SGHRS, YFSETQ.

V and J are TRBV18 and TRBJ1-2, with TRBD1 identical over 7 bases. The CDR3 covers 13 residues. Germline V gives CDR1 KGHSH, CDR2 LQKENI. V shed 8 bases, J shed 8 bases, and the junction held 11 bases outside the gene matches. CDR3 amino acids: CASTGTAATGYTF. The CDR3 nucleotides are TGTGCCAGCACTGGGACAGCCGCTACGGGCTACACCTTC.

The V gene is TRBV11-3, the J gene TRBJ2-5; D is ambiguous. V gave up 2 bases and J gave up 3 bases, with 7 bases separating them. This CDR3 is built from 13 residues. Germline V gene lookup returns CDR1 SGHNT and CDR2 YENEEA. The DNA of the CDR3 is TGTGCCAGCAGCTTACACGGTGAAGAGACCCAGTACTTC. Its translation: CASSLHGEETQYF.

This CDR3 reads CASSEVPPGGGNEKLFF. The CDR3 DNA sequence: TGTGCCAGCAGTGAAGTTCCACCAGGGGGCGGAAACGAAAAACTGTTTTTT. The chain uses TRBV6-1 and TRBJ1-4; 8 positions match TRBD1. The CDR3 loop spans 17 amino acids. CDR1 and CDR2 from the germline V gene are MNHNS and SASEGT. V lost 1 base and J lost 8; bases outside the gene matches: 12.

V is TRBV10-3 and J is TRBJ1-5; D is possibly TRBD1 (6 bases). The V and J ends lost 3 bases and 10 bases respectively, with 13 bases between them. CDR3 length equals 13 residues. Germline-derived CDR1 and CDR2 are ENHRY and SYGVKD. This chain's CDR3 is CAISEQGQGPQHF. The CDR3 DNA is TGTGCCATCAGTGAACAGGGCCAGGGACCCCAGCATTTT.

This rearrangement joins TRBV6-6 to TRBJ2-2; 11 nucleotides line up with TRBD2. Germline CDR1 is MNHNY and CDR2 is SVGAGI (reference sequence). Trimming at V came to 5 bases and at J to 1 base, leaving 9 bases not matched to a gene. The CDR3 runs 18 residues. CDR3 amino acids: CASSHQGLAVMNTGELFF. The CDR3 DNA follows: TGTGCCAGCAGTCACCAGGGACTAGCGGTTATGAACACCGGGGAGCTGTTTTTT.

The V and J genes are TRBV7-3 and TRBJ2-3; 10 nucleotides align to TRBD1. The CDR3 is made up of 14 amino acids. Losses at the gene ends were 4 bases for V and 4 bases for J; bases not matched to a gene: 2. CDR1 is SGHTA and CDR2 is FQGTGA in the germline V gene. CDR3 protein: CASSSGTGADTQYF. CDR3 in DNA: TGTGCCAGCAGCTCCGGGACAGGGGCAGATACGCAGTATTTT.

A note on this clone: One junction end does not reproduce the germline sequence, and a read error may be involved. The chain is built from TRBV12-3 or TRBV12-4 and TRBJ2-7; 13 nucleotides line up with TRBD2. The CDR3 consists of 12 residues. Here the CDR3 reads CASSYGTSGILF. CDR3 DNA sequence: TGTGCCAGCAGTTACGGGACTAGCGGGATCCTCTTC.

J is TRBJ2-7 and V is TRBV5-1, with TRBD2 matching over 10 bases. The CDR3 consists of 14 residues. Germline V gene sequence: CDR1 SGHRS, CDR2 YFSETQ. The V segment lost 4 bases and the J segment 4 bases; nucleotides outside the gene matches: 5. This CDR3 reads CASSPGTSEYEQYF. The CDR3 DNA reads as TGCGCCAGCAGCCCCGGGACTAGCGAATACGAGCAGTACTTC.

This chain joins TRBV13 and TRBJ1-1; possibly TRBD1 for D (5 bases). This CDR3 is 12 amino acids long. V was shortened by 6 bases and J by 5 bases, with 10 bases between the two germline ends. Germline V CDR1 and CDR2: PRHDT, FYEKMQ (reference sequence). The CDR3 coding sequence is TGTGCCAGCAGATTGGGGCGGACTGAAGCTTTCTTT. It specifies CASRLGRTEAFF.

The chain carries TRBV5-1 and TRBJ2-1; no reliable D call. Trimming took 4 bases from V and 7 from J, leaving 15 bases between them. This CDR3 is 14 amino acids long. Germline V gene data show CDR1 as SGHRS and CDR2 as YFSETQ. The CDR3 DNA is TGCGCCAGCAGCCTTAGCATGACCCGAAATGAGCAGTTCTTC. Encoded protein: CASSLSMTRNEQFF.

The V call is TRBV3-1 (or the pseudogene TRBV3-2), the J call TRBJ2-5; a weak D match, TRBD1 (6 bases). The V gene lost 0 bases and the J gene lost 5 bases, with 19 bases spanning the gap. CDR3 length: 17 amino acids. Germline V gene sequence: CDR1 LGHDT, CDR2 YNNKEL (reference sequence). In DNA, the CDR3 is TGTGCCAGCAGCCAAGAAGGTAGGGGGAAGGCGCGGGAGACCCAGTACTTC. Amino acid sequence: CASSQEGRGKARETQYF.

This sequence joins TRBV30 and TRBJ2-7; TRBD1 might be the D (5 bases). Germline CDR1 GTSNPN, CDR2 SVGIG (reference sequence). The germline V and J ends were trimmed by 2 bases and 2 bases, with 13 bases remaining between them. The length of the CDR3 is 14 residues. CDR3 sequence: CAWSPLDTTYEQYV. CDR3 DNA: TGTGCCTGGAGTCCGTTGGACACGACCTACGAGCAGTACGTC.

The genes are TRBV3-1 (or the pseudogene TRBV3-2) and TRBJ2-5, with 11 bases identical to TRBD2. The V gene end was trimmed by 3 bases and the J gene end by 7 bases; junction bases not matched to a gene: 7. The CDR3 is 15 residues long. Germline V gene sequence: CDR1 LGHDT, CDR2 YNNKEL (reference sequence). The CDR3 region has the DNA TGTGCCAGCAGCCACGCGACTAGCGGGGTGACGACCCAGTACTTC. Translation gives CASSHATSGVTTQYF.

The J gene is TRBJ1-5, the V gene TRBV30; D perhaps matches TRBD1 (6 bases). The V gene lost 1 base and the J gene lost 2 bases, with 12 bases spanning the gap. Germline loops: CDR1 GTSNPN, CDR2 SVGIG (reference sequence). This CDR3 has 15 amino acids. The CDR3 loop is CAWSEQGFGNQPQHF. The DNA for the CDR3 is TGTGCCTGGAGTGAACAGGGATTTGGCAATCAGCCCCAGCATTTT.

The chain joins TRBV6-5 to TRBJ1-3; D gene uncertain. Trimming shortened V by 7 bases and J by 3 bases, and 10 bases separated the two germline ends. The CDR3 consists of 13 residues. The V gene's germline CDR1 is MNHEY and CDR2 SVGAGI. The CDR3 region has the DNA TGTGCCAGCATCGCGGGGTTTGGAAACACCATATATTTT. It codes for CASIAGFGNTIYF.